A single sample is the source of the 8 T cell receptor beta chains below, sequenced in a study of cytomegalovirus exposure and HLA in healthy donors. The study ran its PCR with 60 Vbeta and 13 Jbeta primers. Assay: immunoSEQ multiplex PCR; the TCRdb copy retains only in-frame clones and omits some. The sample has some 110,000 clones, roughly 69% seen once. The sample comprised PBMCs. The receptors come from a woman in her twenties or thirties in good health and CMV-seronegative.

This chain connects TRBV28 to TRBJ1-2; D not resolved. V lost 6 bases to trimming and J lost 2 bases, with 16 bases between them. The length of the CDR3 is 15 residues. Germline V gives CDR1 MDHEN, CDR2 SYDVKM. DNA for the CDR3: TGTGCCAGCAGACAATCCCCCTCTGCAAACTATGGCTACACCTTC. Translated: CASRQSPSANYGYTF.

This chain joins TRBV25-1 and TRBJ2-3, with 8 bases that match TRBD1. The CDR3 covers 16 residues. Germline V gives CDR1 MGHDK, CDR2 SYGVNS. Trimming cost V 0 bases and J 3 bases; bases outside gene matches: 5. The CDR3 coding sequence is TGTGCCAGCAGTGAATACAGGGGGCGCCGGACAGATACGCAGTATTTT. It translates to CASSEYRGRRTDTQYF.

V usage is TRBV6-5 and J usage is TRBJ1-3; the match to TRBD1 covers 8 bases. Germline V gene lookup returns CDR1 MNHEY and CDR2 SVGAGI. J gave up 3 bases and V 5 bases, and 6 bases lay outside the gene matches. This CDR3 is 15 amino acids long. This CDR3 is CASSPQGAVGNTIYF. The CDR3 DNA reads TGTGCCAGCAGTCCGCAGGGGGCAGTTGGAAACACCATATATTTT.

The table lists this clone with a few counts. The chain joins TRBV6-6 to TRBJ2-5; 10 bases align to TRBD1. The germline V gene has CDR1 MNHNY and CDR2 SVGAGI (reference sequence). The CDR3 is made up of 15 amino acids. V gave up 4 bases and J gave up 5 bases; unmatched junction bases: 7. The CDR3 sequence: CASSSPDRGLETQYF. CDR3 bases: TGTGCCAGCAGTTCCCCCGACAGGGGGCTGGAGACCCAGTACTTC.

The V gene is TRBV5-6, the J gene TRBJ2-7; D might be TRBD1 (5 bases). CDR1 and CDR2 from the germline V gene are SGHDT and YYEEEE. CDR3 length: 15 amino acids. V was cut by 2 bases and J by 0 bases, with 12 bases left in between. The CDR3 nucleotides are TGTGCCAGCAGCTTCAGGGCCCTTGGCTCCTACGAGCAGTACTTC. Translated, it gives CASSFRALGSYEQYF.

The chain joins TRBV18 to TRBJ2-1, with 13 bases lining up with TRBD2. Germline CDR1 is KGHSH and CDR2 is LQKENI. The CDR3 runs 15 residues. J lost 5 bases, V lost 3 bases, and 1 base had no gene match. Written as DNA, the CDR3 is TGTGCCAGCTCACCGGGACTAGCGGGACACAATGAGCAGTTCTTC. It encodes CASSPGLAGHNEQFF. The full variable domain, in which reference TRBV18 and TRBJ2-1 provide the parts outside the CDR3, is NAGVMQNPRHLVRRRGQEARLRCSPMKGHSHVYWYRQLPEEGLKFMVYLQKENIIDESGMPKERFSAEFPKEGPSILRIQQVVRGDSAAYFCASSPGLAGHNEQFFGPGTRLTVL.

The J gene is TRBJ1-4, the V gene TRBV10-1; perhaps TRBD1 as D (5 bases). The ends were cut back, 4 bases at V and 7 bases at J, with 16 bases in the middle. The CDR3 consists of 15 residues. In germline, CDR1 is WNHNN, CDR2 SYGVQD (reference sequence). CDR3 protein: CASSGPGGFSEKLFF. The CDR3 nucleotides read TGCGCCAGCAGTGGCCCGGGGGGTTTCAGTGAAAAACTGTTTTTT.

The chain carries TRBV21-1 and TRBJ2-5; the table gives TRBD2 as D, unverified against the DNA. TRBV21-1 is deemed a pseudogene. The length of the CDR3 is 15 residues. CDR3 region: CASSKGGLHQETQYF. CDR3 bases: TGTGCCAGCAGCAAAGGAGGACTACACCAAGAGACCCAGTACTTC.